These T cell receptor beta chains were read from a single sample in a study of T-cell reconstitution after alpha-beta-depleted transplantation in children. MiXCR was run by TCRdb on the PCR reads, yielding one entry per CDR3 protein. The sample carries about 980,000 distinct CDR3 sequences, about 30% recorded once. The material was PBMCs, mostly from graft donor cells, obtained 360 days after TCRalphabeta/CD19-depleted stem cell transplant. Receptors originate from a boy under two years old who had a stem cell transplant for SCID, so the T cells may come from the graft donor. The conserved cysteine and the conserved F or W are not part of the CDR3 here. A D gene is named only where the DNA matches it firmly.

CDR3: ASSQGGAGIPDTQY; D: TRBD2; J: TRBJ2-3; V: TRBV4-1
CDR3: AMGPGGLSQH; D: NA; J: TRBJ1-5; V: TRBV10-3
CDR3: ASSAVGTTEAF; D: NA; J: TRBJ1-1; V: TRBV5-1
CDR3: ASSLAGGFNEQF; D: TRBD1; J: TRBJ2-1; V: TRBV5-1
CDR3: ASSFSGTRGETQY; D: TRBD2; J: TRBJ2-5; V: TRBV28
CDR3: ASSLRSTSLHGTDTQY; D: NA; J: TRBJ2-3; V: TRBV11-2
CDR3: ASSLAWFNTGELF; D: NA; J: TRBJ2-2; V: TRBV12-3/TRBV12-4
CDR3: ASSQVAVTEAF; D: NA; J: TRBJ1-1; V: TRBV4-3
CDR3: ASRLDRTQETQY; D: NA; J: TRBJ2-5; V: TRBV3-1
CDR3: SASLSRERGYT; D: NA; J: TRBJ1-2; V: TRBV20-1
CDR3: SAPDPGLYNEQF; D: NA; J: TRBJ2-1; V: TRBV29-1
CDR3: ASSYAWDSPLH; D: NA; J: TRBJ1-6; V: TRBV12-3/TRBV12-4
CDR3: ASSFGDRHEQF; D: NA; J: TRBJ2-1; V: TRBV28
CDR3: ASSLPGTGRYNEQF; D: TRBD1; J: TRBJ2-1; V: TRBV12-3/TRBV12-4
CDR3: ASSVRDRSGTGELF; D: TRBD1; J: TRBJ2-2; V: TRBV9
CDR3: ASSTRQGSEQY; D: TRBD1; J: TRBJ2-7; V: TRBV9
CDR3: ASSLGQALRGELF; D: TRBD1; J: TRBJ2-2; V: TRBV4-1
CDR3: SARTSGGDETQY; D: TRBD2; J: TRBJ2-5; V: TRBV20-1
CDR3: SALGPDQETQY; D: NA; J: TRBJ2-5; V: TRBV20-1
CDR3: SASIRTRTDTQY; D: NA; J: TRBJ2-3; V: TRBV20-1
CDR3: ASSDRVHTEAF; D: TRBD1; J: TRBJ1-1; V: TRBV6-4
CDR3: ASSQDRAGSGATNEKLF; D: NA; J: TRBJ1-4; V: TRBV4-3
CDR3: ASRASGAVGTEAF; D: NA; J: TRBJ1-1; V: TRBV6-1
CDR3: ASSPRGGGDEQF; D: TRBD2; J: TRBJ2-1; V: TRBV12-3/TRBV12-4
CDR3: AISDRDTDTQY; D: NA; J: TRBJ2-3; V: TRBV10-3
CDR3: ASSLGAGVPSSGANVLT; D: NA; J: TRBJ2-6; V: TRBV11-1
CDR3: ASSFGTYQETQY; D: NA; J: TRBJ2-5; V: TRBV7-9
CDR3: ASSTPARTKY; D: NA; J: TRBJ2-3; V: TRBV7-9
CDR3: SASSGTSGRTDTQY; D: TRBD2; J: TRBJ2-3; V: TRBV20-1
CDR3: ASSPRPPLDGNEQF; D: NA; J: TRBJ2-1; V: TRBV6-2/TRBV6-3
CDR3: SAGLAGYYQETQY; D: TRBD2; J: TRBJ2-5; V: TRBV20-1
CDR3: ASSPSTGGNQPQH; D: TRBD1; J: TRBJ1-5; V: TRBV5-5
CDR3: ASSLQRGGRETQY; D: TRBD2; J: TRBJ2-5; V: TRBV12-3/TRBV12-4
CDR3: SARRSAVAIAKNIQY; D: NA; J: TRBJ2-4; V: TRBV20-1
CDR3: ASSLMGTEVAGELF; D: TRBD1; J: TRBJ2-2; V: TRBV5-1
CDR3: ASGPSRAFYEQY; D: NA; J: TRBJ2-7; V: TRBV7-4
CDR3: ASSYGADLVYGYT; D: NA; J: TRBJ1-2; V: TRBV6-5
CDR3: ASSLVGYNTEAF; D: NA; J: TRBJ1-1; V: TRBV7-8
CDR3: ASSFVEGNYNEQF; D: NA; J: TRBJ2-1; V: TRBV12-3/TRBV12-4
CDR3: ASSFPRDRGLNTEAF; D: TRBD1; J: TRBJ1-1; V: TRBV12-3/TRBV12-4
CDR3: ASSLEPTQY; D: NA; J: TRBJ2-5; V: TRBV7-9
CDR3: ASSFDGLAGAPSTDTQY; D: TRBD2; J: TRBJ2-3; V: TRBV4-1
CDR3: SVPGQVRSNTEAF; D: TRBD1; J: TRBJ1-1; V: TRBV29-1
CDR3: ASSLILAGGRDEQF; D: TRBD2; J: TRBJ2-1; V: TRBV7-9
CDR3: AITDLGTDTQY; D: NA; J: TRBJ2-3; V: TRBV10-3
CDR3: SANQAGQNYGYT; D: NA; J: TRBJ1-2; V: TRBV20-1
CDR3: ASSLAIYADEGPEAF; D: NA; J: TRBJ1-1; V: TRBV5-1
CDR3: ASSDGDQETQY; D: NA; J: TRBJ2-5; V: TRBV5-1
CDR3: ASSLGSDYTDTQY; D: NA; J: TRBJ2-3; V: TRBV12-3/TRBV12-4
CDR3: SVDTDSSEKLF; D: NA; J: TRBJ1-4; V: TRBV29-1
CDR3: ASSLGQGTAYEQY; D: TRBD1; J: TRBJ2-7; V: TRBV7-6
CDR3: ASTQSREYGLNTEAF; D: NA; J: TRBJ1-1; V: TRBV12-3/TRBV12-4
CDR3: AISESAGNGYT; D: NA; J: TRBJ1-2; V: TRBV10-3